The rows below give T cell receptor beta chains drawn from one sample of a study of T cells in Graves' hyperthyroidism and ophthalmopathy. TCRdb ran MiXCR on the multiplex PCR reads and lists one entry per CDR3 protein. The data hold roughly 500,000 distinct CDR3 sequences, with about 22% observed a single time. The sequenced sample was blood. Receptor source: a woman aged 65 to 85 with Graves' ophthalmopathy. The CDR3 runs from the conserved cysteine through the conserved F or W. D genes are given only for firm matches. Clone size is shown for a subset of rows, as once, few, many or a class of expanded clone.

J | D | size | V | CDR3 | DNA
TRBJ2-3 | - | - | TRBV9 | CASSVGSASTDTQYF | TGTGCCAGCAGCGTTGGTAGCGCTAGCACAGATACGCAGTATTTT
TRBJ2-7 | - | - | TRBV9 | CASSPGGTPHEQYF | TGTGCCAGCAGTCCTGGCGGCACGCCACACGAGCAGTACTTC
TRBJ2-1 | - | - | TRBV7-3 | CASSSPGLNEQFF | TGTGCCAGCAGCTCCCCCGGGCTAAATGAGCAGTTCTTC
TRBJ2-7 | TRBD2 | - | TRBV18 | CASSPRGGPPYEQYF | TGTGCCAGCTCCCCCCGCGGGGGGCCTCCCTACGAGCAGTACTTC
TRBJ2-7 | - | few | TRBV11-2 | CASSLVYGTGDEQYF | TGTGCCAGCAGCTTAGTGTACGGGACCGGGGACGAGCAGTACTTC
TRBJ2-5 | - | few | TRBV5-4 | CASSLPGLGETQYF | TGTGCCAGCAGCTTGCCGGGGTTGGGGGAGACCCAGTACTTC
TRBJ2-7 | TRBD1 | many | TRBV6-1 | CASSMGQGVYEQYF | TGTGCCAGCAGTATGGGACAGGGGGTTTACGAGCAGTACTTC
TRBJ1-2 | - | - | TRBV30 | CAWSTLGTYGYTF | TGTGCCTGGAGTACCCTTGGGACCTATGGCTACACCTTC
TRBJ2-2 | - | few | TRBV12-5 | CASGSRPGGETGELFF | TGTGCTAGTGGTTCCAGGCCTGGGGGCGAAACTGGGGAGCTGTTTTTT
TRBJ2-1 | - | - | TRBV27 | CASSLYTPTSFTEQFF | TGTGCCAGCAGTTTATATACGCCAACTAGTTTTACTGAGCAGTTCTTC
TRBJ2-5 | - | many | TRBV9 | CASSVQGGETQYF | TGTGCCAGCAGCGTTCAGGGTGGAGAGACCCAGTACTTC
TRBJ2-7 | - | - | TRBV10-3 | CAISESSTGYEQYF | TGTGCCATCAGTGAGTCGAGTACGGGGTACGAGCAGTACTTC
TRBJ1-1 | - | - | TRBV7-2 | CASSLVARKGTEAFF | TGTGCCAGCAGCTTAGTCGCCAGGAAGGGGACTGAAGCTTTCTTT
TRBJ1-2 | - | - | TRBV11-2 | CAPGRQSYGYTF | TGTGCCCCGGGAAGGCAGTCCTATGGCTACACCTTC
TRBJ2-2 | TRBD2 | few | TRBV7-2 | CASSLDGTRTGELFF | TGTGCCAGCAGCTTAGATGGGACTAGAACCGGGGAGCTGTTTTTT
TRBJ2-3 | - | - | TRBV10-3 | CAISESYGTTDTQYF | TGTGCCATCAGTGAGTCGTATGGCACCACAGATACGCAGTATTTT
TRBJ2-7 | - | few | TRBV24-1 | CATADRMSSYEQYF | TGTGCCACCGCAGACAGGATGTCCTCCTACGAGCAGTACTTC
TRBJ2-5 | - | many | TRBV12-3/TRBV12-4 | CASSLLHGNKETQYF | TGTGCCAGCAGTCTTCTCCACGGAAATAAAGAGACCCAGTACTTC
TRBJ1-4 | - | - | TRBV30 | CAWGLVNEKLFF | TGTGCCTGGGGACTGGTTAATGAAAAACTGTTTTTT
TRBJ2-7 | - | few | TRBV29-1 | CSVAPGTPTYEQYF | TGCAGCGTTGCCCCCGGGACACCGACCTACGAGCAGTACTTC
TRBJ1-5 | TRBD1 | many | TRBV12-3/TRBV12-4 | CASSLGTGRYSNQPQHF | TGTGCCAGCAGTTTAGGGACAGGCCGGTATAGCAATCAGCCCCAGCATTTT
TRBJ2-3 | - | - | TRBV5-1 | CASSQQRGGDTQYF | TGCGCCAGCAGCCAACAACGAGGGGGGGATACGCAGTATTTT
TRBJ1-6 | - | few | TRBV12-3/TRBV12-4 | CASSLGAANSPLHF | TGTGCCAGCAGTTTAGGGGCAGCCAATTCACCCCTCCACTTT
TRBJ1-3 | - | - | TRBV6-1 | CASRGRMTIYF | TGTGCCAGCAGGGGACGGATGACCATATATTTT
TRBJ1-2 | - | - | TRBV10-2 | CASSVVTDYGYTF | TGCGCCAGCAGTGTCGTGACAGATTATGGCTACACCTTC
TRBJ1-1 | - | - | TRBV12-3/TRBV12-4 | CASSLSPAGNTEAFF | TGTGCCAGCAGCTTAAGCCCCGCGGGGAACACTGAAGCTTTCTTT
TRBJ2-2 | TRBD2 | - | TRBV19 | CASSIPRLAGGAPGELFF | TGTGCCAGTAGTATCCCCCGACTAGCGGGAGGCGCACCCGGGGAGCTGTTTTTT
TRBJ2-1 | TRBD2 | few | TRBV20-1 | CSADPSGTYNEQFF | TGCAGTGCCGATCCTAGCGGAACCTACAATGAGCAGTTCTTC
TRBJ2-3 | TRBD2 | few | TRBV10-3 | CAISEGLARDTQYF | TGTGCCATCAGTGAGGGACTAGCGCGAGATACGCAGTATTTT
TRBJ2-1 | - | few | TRBV7-9 | CASSLANFRGPENEQFF | TGTGCCAGCAGCTTAGCCAATTTTCGTGGCCCCGAGAATGAGCAGTTCTTC
TRBJ2-6 | TRBD1 | once | TRBV5-6 | CASSWTGAGANVLTF | TGTGCCAGCAGTTGGACAGGGGCTGGGGCCAACGTCCTGACTTTC
TRBJ2-1 | TRBD2 | many | TRBV11-3 | CASSSSGRPYNEQFF | TGTGCCAGCAGCTCGAGCGGGAGGCCCTACAATGAGCAGTTCTTC
TRBJ2-1 | TRBD1 | many | TRBV28 | CASTIFGTGGRTHYNEQFF | TGTGCCAGCACCATATTCGGGACAGGGGGGAGGACTCACTACAATGAGCAGTTCTTC
TRBJ2-1 | - | many | TRBV20-1 | CSASGLEAGSYNEQFF | TGCAGTGCTAGCGGCCTTGAGGCAGGGTCCTACAATGAGCAGTTCTTC
TRBJ1-3 | TRBD1 | - | TRBV6-2/TRBV6-3 | CASRGDRPSSGNTIYF | TGTGCCAGCAGAGGGGACAGGCCGAGCTCTGGAAACACCATATATTTT
TRBJ1-1 | - | - | TRBV5-1 | CASSKDPGTEAFF | TGCGCCAGCAGCAAGGACCCCGGGACTGAAGCTTTCTTT
TRBJ2-1 | TRBD2 | - | TRBV4-1 | CASSQDRGRLAGGPNEQFF | TGCGCCAGCAGCCAAGATCGGGGGCGACTAGCGGGAGGGCCAAATGAGCAGTTCTTC
TRBJ1-3 | TRBD1 | few | TRBV7-2 | CASRRPTGLGGNTIYF | TGTGCCAGCAGACGCCCGACAGGGTTGGGTGGAAACACCATATATTTT
TRBJ2-3 | TRBD2 | - | TRBV6-1 | CASRPTSRGTDTQYF | TGTGCCAGCAGACCGACTAGCAGAGGCACAGATACGCAGTATTTT
TRBJ2-2 | TRBD1 | few | TRBV9 | CASSVSPGGQVELFF | TGTGCCAGCAGCGTGTCCCCCGGGGGACAGGTCGAGCTGTTTTTT
TRBJ2-3 | TRBD2 | - | TRBV28 | CASTPGGGRARSTQYF | TGTGCCAGCACCCCCGGCGGCGGGAGGGCCCGGAGTACGCAGTATTTT
TRBJ2-1 | TRBD2 | many | TRBV12-3/TRBV12-4 | CASSLGLAGVFINNEQFF | TGTGCCAGCAGCCTCGGACTAGCGGGAGTATTTATCAACAATGAGCAGTTCTTC
TRBJ2-1 | - | many | TRBV11-2 | CASSLTGDYEQFF | TGTGCCAGCAGCTTAACGGGAGACTATGAGCAGTTCTTC
TRBJ2-7 | TRBD1 | - | TRBV7-2 | CASSRDRGHYEQYF | TGTGCCAGCAGCCGGGACAGGGGGCACTACGAGCAGTACTTC
TRBJ2-3 | - | few | TRBV7-3 | CASSLGQPGADTQYF | TGTGCCAGCAGCTTAGGACAGCCCGGTGCAGATACGCAGTATTTT
TRBJ2-1 | TRBD2 | many | TRBV12-3/TRBV12-4 | CASTVAGGGYNEQFF | TGTGCCAGCACCGTAGCGGGAGGGGGTTACAATGAGCAGTTCTTC
TRBJ1-1 | - | many | TRBV20-1 | CSAPHAEAFF | TGCAGTGCTCCCCACGCTGAAGCTTTCTTT
TRBJ2-1 | TRBD2 | few | TRBV7-2 | CASSLARIAGGGGSEQFF | TGTGCCAGCAGCTTAGCGCGCATAGCGGGAGGGGGCGGGAGTGAGCAGTTCTTC
TRBJ2-3 | - | - | TRBV24-1 | CATSDWGKSTDTQYF | TGTGCCACCAGTGATTGGGGAAAAAGCACAGATACGCAGTATTTT
TRBJ2-1 | TRBD2 | few | TRBV2 | CASSPRDYWFF | TGTGCCAGCAGTCCCCGGGACTATTGGTTCTTC
TRBJ1-2 | - | - | TRBV11-1 | CASRGRTPTGYTF | TGTGCCAGCCGGGGTCGGACGCCTACCGGCTACACCTTC
TRBJ2-7 | - | - | TRBV6-1 | CASSETGGTYEQYF | TGTGCCAGCAGTGAAACTGGGGGGACCTACGAGCAGTACTTC
TRBJ1-1 | - | - | TRBV5-1 | CASSSGTGHPGETEAFF | TGCGCCAGCAGCTCCGGAACAGGTCATCCGGGGGAGACTGAAGCTTTCTTT
TRBJ1-1 | - | - | TRBV11-2 | CASSSPPLRTEAFF | TGTGCCAGCAGCTCTCCCCCACTGAGGACTGAAGCTTTCTTT
TRBJ2-1 | TRBD1 | many | TRBV7-8 | CASSLRAGQGNYEQFF | TGTGCCAGCAGCTTAAGAGCGGGACAGGGGAATTATGAGCAGTTCTTC